Presented here are 14 T cell receptor beta chains from one specimen sequenced in a study of T cell changes during pregnancy in multiple sclerosis. The data were produced by immunoSEQ multiplex PCR, yet TCRdb's version contains in-frame clones alone and is incomplete. The data hold 27,000 or so clones, with 88% observed a single time. Sequencing used CD8+ T cells from peripheral blood mononuclear cells, obtained in the second trimester of pregnancy. The receptors stem from a female donor with multiple sclerosis, enrolled in a pregnancy study.

The chain employs TRBV18 and TRBJ1-2; no clear D. The CDR3 is 14 residues long. V lost 5 bases to trimming and J lost 6 bases, with 16 bases between them. Germline CDR1 is KGHSH and CDR2 is LQKENI. The CDR3, as DNA: TGTGCCAGCTCAGATTGGGCAGTAAATGATGGCTACACCTTC. This sequence encodes CASSDWAVNDGYTF.

A single count supports this clone. This chain uses TRBV9 with TRBJ2-3; TRBD1 aligns across 7 bases. Germline trimming cut 4 bases from V and 2 bases from J; bases unmatched to any gene: 4. The germline gives CDR1 SGDLS, CDR2 YYNGEE. The CDR3 contains 14 residues. The CDR3 coding sequence is TGTGCCAGCAGCCCAGGGGGAGACACAGATACGCAGTATTTT. This encodes CASSPGGDTDTQYF. Based on the CDR3 plus reference TRBV9 and TRBJ2-3, the full variable domain is DSGVTQTPKHLITATGQRVTLRCSPRSGDLSVYWYQQSLDQGLQFLIQYYNGEERAKGNILERFSAQQFPDLHSELNLSSLELGDSALYFCASSPGGDTDTQYFGPGTRLTVL.

The V and J genes are TRBV5-1 and TRBJ2-1; D might be TRBD2 (6 bases). V was cut by 0 bases and J by 6 bases, with 10 bases left in between. The CDR3 consists of 14 residues. Germline CDR1 reads SGHRS; CDR2 reads YFSETQ. The CDR3 here is CASSLATEGNEQFF. DNA of the CDR3: TGCGCCAGCAGCTTGGCCACGGAGGGCAATGAGCAGTTCTTC.

The J gene is TRBJ2-7, the V gene TRBV5-6; the match to TRBD2 covers 9 bases. Trimming took 1 base from V and 3 from J; bases not matched to a gene: 14. Germline V gene data show CDR1 as SGHDT and CDR2 as YYEEEE. CDR3 length: 18 residues. In DNA, the CDR3 is TGTGCCAGCAGCTTGCAAGTCCGGAAGCGGGGGGACGACTACGAGCAGTACTTC. Its translation is CASSLQVRKRGDDYEQYF.

CDR3 protein: CASRTLRTGPIEAFF. As DNA, the CDR3 is TGTGCCAGCCGCACTCTTCGGACAGGACCTATTGAAGCTTTCTTT. The chain combines TRBV2 with TRBJ1-1, with 7 bases matching TRBD1. The V gene's germline CDR1 is SNHLY and CDR2 FYNNEI. The trim removed 8 bases at V and 7 bases at J, leaving 16 bases unmatched. The length of the CDR3 is 15 residues. The full variable domain, in which reference TRBV2 and TRBJ1-1 provide the parts outside the CDR3, is EPEVTQTPSHQVTQMGQEVILRCVPISNHLYFYWYRQILGQKVEFLVSFYNNEISEKSEIFDDQFSVERPDGSNFTLKIRSTKLEDSAMYFCASRTLRTGPIEAFFGQGTRLTVV.

The genes are TRBV28 and TRBJ2-2; D is ambiguous. Trimming cost V 5 bases and J 9 bases, with 13 bases left between them. This CDR3 region has 13 residues. Germline CDR1 is MDHEN and CDR2 is SYDVKM. In DNA, the CDR3 is TGTGCCAGCAGTGGAGCCTACGAATGGGAGCTGTTTTTT. This gives the protein CASSGAYEWELFF. Using reference TRBV28 and TRBJ2-2 for the parts outside the CDR3, the full variable domain is DVKVTQSSRYLVKRTGEKVFLECVQDMDHENMFWYRQDPGLGLRLIYFSYDVKMKEKGDIPEGYSVSREKKERFSLILESASTNQTSMYLCASSGAYEWELFFGEGSRLTVL.

This clone showed up just a few times. The chain has TRBV6-5 and TRBJ2-2; D unresolved. This CDR3 is 12 amino acids long. V was pared by 2 bases and J by 5 bases, with 3 bases between. Per the germline V gene, CDR1 is MNHEY and CDR2 is SVGAGI. As DNA, the CDR3 is TGTGCCAGCAGTTACGTAACCGGGGAGCTGTTTTTT. Residues: CASSYVTGELFF.

The chain employs TRBV7-9 and TRBJ2-7; D is possibly TRBD1 (5 bases). V lost 4 bases and J lost 12, with 16 bases in between. Germline lookup yields CDR1 SEHNR and CDR2 FQNEAQ (reference sequence). The CDR3 covers 12 residues. The CDR3 DNA is TGTGCCAGCAGCTCAATAGACAGAAGTCCGTACTTC. Protein sequence: CASSSIDRSPYF.

This clone is medium-sized. The chain has TRBV5-1 and TRBJ2-7; 9 nucleotides line up with TRBD1. From germline, CDR1 is SGHRS and CDR2 YFSETQ. The CDR3 contains 16 residues. V shed 4 bases and J 0 bases; nucleotides not matched to a gene: 8. CDR3 bases: TGCGCCAGCAGCCCCGCCGGGACAGGGAACTCCTACGAGCAGTACTTC. Its translation: CASSPAGTGNSYEQYF.

The rearrangement links TRBV6-4 to TRBJ2-2; a possible D gene is TRBD2 (5 bases). Per germline, CDR1 MRHNA and CDR2 SNTAGT. Trimming took off 0 bases at V and 8 bases at J, with 10 bases between the two ends. This CDR3 comprises 14 residues. As DNA, the CDR3 is TGTGCCAGCAGTGACTCCCACGAGGGAGGGGAGCTGTTTTTT. Translating it yields CASSDSHEGGELFF.

This rearrangement joins TRBV28 to TRBJ1-1, with unresolved D. The germline V and J ends were trimmed by 4 bases and 8 bases, with 11 bases remaining between them. From germline, CDR1 is MDHEN and CDR2 SYDVKM. The CDR3 is made up of 12 amino acids. The CDR3 region is CASSSQSHEAFF. The CDR3 DNA reads as TGTGCCAGCAGTTCACAGTCTCACGAAGCTTTCTTT. The full variable domain, with the rest looked up from reference TRBV28 and TRBJ1-1, is DVKVTQSSRYLVKRTGEKVFLECVQDMDHENMFWYRQDPGLGLRLIYFSYDVKMKEKGDIPEGYSVSREKKERFSLILESASTNQTSMYLCASSSQSHEAFFGQGTRLTVV.

This rearrangement joins TRBV18 to TRBJ2-4; 9 nucleotides line up with TRBD1. V was clipped by 8 bases and J by 1 base; unmatched bases: 21. The CDR3 is 20 residues long. The germline V gene encodes CDR1 KGHSH and CDR2 LQKENI. CDR3 bases: TGTGCCAGCCCATTTGGGGACAGGGTCCCCGTTCGGGTGGCCAAAAACATTCAGTACTTC. This translates into CASPFGDRVPVRVAKNIQYF.

This clone was observed a single time. This chain links TRBV19 with TRBJ1-2; D may be TRBD1 (5 bases). CDR3 length: 13 amino acids. From germline, CDR1 is LNHDA and CDR2 SQIVND (reference sequence). Trimming removed 9 bases at V and 0 bases at J, with 11 bases between. The CDR3 DNA follows: TGTGCCAGCTGGGGGGGTACTAACTATGGCTACACCTTC. It yields the protein CASWGGTNYGYTF. Drawing the rest from reference TRBV19 and TRBJ1-2, the complete variable domain is DGGITQSPKYLFRKEGQNVTLSCEQNLNHDAMYWYRQDPGQGLRLIYYSQIVNDFQKGDIAEGYSVSREKKESFPLTVTSAQKNPTAFYLCASWGGTNYGYTFGSGTRLTVV.

In this sample, this clone turned up once. The rearrangement links TRBV6-5 to TRBJ1-2; D is ambiguous. The CDR3 consists of 13 residues. V lost 0 bases, J lost 10 bases, and 12 bases lay in between. Per the germline V gene, CDR1 is MNHEY and CDR2 is SVGAGI. This chain's CDR3 is CASSYSPEAAYTF. DNA for the CDR3: TGTGCCAGCAGTTACTCCCCGGAGGCGGCCTACACCTTC.